This record covers a single T cell receptor (beta chain). This clone was detected only a few times. Its cognate antigen has yet to be identified. Nothing much larger sits one base from this clone, and base qualities are not available. The sample belongs to a study of CD8+ T cells in alopecia areata (dated by TCRdb to the late 2010s). As for the study more broadly: Treated patients were enrolled in an open-label pilot trial of oral tofacitinib, 5 to 10 mg twice daily, for moderate-to-severe alopecia areata. Scalp clonality was compared among normal scalp (n=4), patchy alopecia areata scalp (n=8), and alopecia totalis/universalis scalp (n=8). On the human side, TCRbeta sequencing was run on scalp tissue and on sorted CD4+ and CD8+ peripheral blood T cells from healthy controls and from alopecia areata patients with either patchy or totalis/universalis disease. The study used high-throughput TCRbeta sequencing to examine T cell clonal expansion in alopecia areata, in both the C3H/HeJ mouse model and human patients. immunoSEQ multiplex PCR using 35 Vbeta forward primers and 13 Jbeta reverse primers was used to amplify TCRbeta CDR3 regions. Tofacitinib was given for 6 to 18 months, followed by 6 months of follow-up off drug to assess delayed response and recurrence. Tofacitinib-treated patients had biopsies at baseline and at 4 and 24 weeks of treatment, with a later scalp biopsy in several patients. RNA was obtained with the PAXgene miRNA kit for fixed scalp, the miRNeasy kit for PBMCs, and the RNeasy kit for mouse skin.

As encoded in the germline V gene, CDR1 is SQVTM while CDR2 is ANQGSEA. Relative to germline, V is 2 bases shorter and J is 7 bases shorter, with 17 bases between their ends. The CDR3 starts with the cysteine, ends with the phenylalanine, and has 14 residues. Left in the record is the CDR3 DNA by itself, 42 bases read in frame from the first base. Libraries were built with the immunoSEQ multiplex PCR assay. To provide template for TCR sequencing, every sample had RNA extracted and reverse transcribed into cDNA. First-strand cDNA was synthesized using SuperScript III with a 2:1 mix of oligo-dT and random hexamers. A synthetic immune receptor repertoire was used to gauge amplification bias, and whatever bias remained was removed computationally. On the study's bioinformatics: Raw reads were preprocessed for error removal, and CDR3 was defined according to IMGT conventions as running from the conserved cysteine to phenylalanine. Clonality was computed by normalizing Shannon entropy by log2 of the number of productive unique TCRs and subtracting the result from 1. Scalp TCRbeta sequences were cross-referenced with sorted blood CD4 and CD8 repertoires so that the CD4 or CD8 identity of scalp clones could be inferred. In its TCRdb copy, this immuneACCESS table keeps in-frame sequences only and misses some clones. Where compared with another copy, unresolved V genes explain less than half of these, and the others have no known cause. That table furnishes V, J and clone size, whereas the DNA furnished D and trimming. This sample comprises 90,000 to 100,000 clones, 41% of them detected only once. The ten largest clones capture 1.3% of the sample.

The research as a whole found: Compared with normal scalp, lesional scalp, particularly in alopecia totalis/universalis, had higher clonality and more expanded CD8+ clones, which suggests antigenic drive. Shared TCR sequences between patients were less evident than in mice, which may be partly attributable to HLA diversity in the patient population. Resident alphabeta T cells in normal human skin are also sequenced, complicating scalp TCR repertoire analysis, unlike mouse skin dominated by gammadelta T cells.

Lesional scalp punch biopsies and peripheral blood were obtained from alopecia areata patients. After PBMCs were isolated by density centrifugation and stained for CD3, CD4 and CD8, a FACSAria was used to sort CD4+ and CD8+ T cells. Here the chain combines TRBV29-1 and TRBJ2-5; a tentative D match to TRBD1 spans 6 bases. This TCR came from a human donor with alopecia areata. Sequencing was done on a sample of CD4+ T cells sorted from blood. The DNA sequence reads TGCAGCGTTGAACTGGGGGCGCCCCGTGGGACCCAGTACTTC. This sequence encodes CSVELGAPRGTQYF.